These 20 T cell receptor beta chains were sequenced from one sample in a study of T cell repertoires in cytomegalovirus infection. A single record per CDR3 protein comes from TCRdb applying MiXCR to the reads. Altogether hundreds of thousands of distinct CDR3 sequences are present, 33% being singletons, with the ten largest covering roughly 18%. Their recognized antigens are unknown. The sequencing used cultured PBMCs, collected from culture after CMV antigen stimulation. The receptors originated from a human donor in good health (CMV status not recorded). Some clones in this sample may be carry-over from other donors' samples.

This clonotype was observed a few times. CDR3 DNA sequence: TGTGCCAGCAGTTCCTGGGGGGACCCCTCCTACGAGCAGTACTTC. Its protein is CASSSWGDPSYEQYF. The V call is TRBV28, the J call TRBJ2-7; the D gene is possibly TRBD2 (6 bases). The CDR3 sequence is 15 residues long. In germline, CDR1 is MDHEN, CDR2 SYDVKM. The V and J ends lost 4 bases and 0 bases respectively, with 13 bases between them.

This chain uses TRBV28 with TRBJ2-2; 11 nucleotides line up with TRBD2. V dropped 5 bases and J dropped 1; count of bases not matched to a gene: 3. CDR1 is MDHEN and CDR2 is SYDVKM in the germline V gene. The CDR3 length is 16 residues. DNA of the CDR3: TGTGCCAGCAGTCTAGGGACTAGCGGGAACACCGGGGAGCTGTTTTTT. Encoded protein: CASSLGTSGNTGELFF.

This clonotype was counted a few times. V is TRBV7-2 and J is TRBJ2-2; possible D gene TRBD2, 5 bases. The CDR3 spans 14 residues. CDR1 is SGHTA, CDR2 FQGNSA, per germline. The CDR3 DNA reads as TGTGCAACCAGTGGGAGTAGTGTAACCGGGGAGCTGTTTTTT. Translating it yields CATSGSSVTGELFF.

V is TRBV6-2 or TRBV6-3 and J is TRBJ2-7; TRBD2 might be the D (6 bases). Germline V gene sequence: CDR1 MNHEY, CDR2 SVGEGT. V lost 2 bases and J 2 bases, leaving 7 bases between the germline ends. The CDR3 length is 13 residues. In nucleotides, the CDR3 is TGTGCCAGCAGTTACGAGCGGGCCTACGAGCAGTACTTC. Protein: CASSYERAYEQYF.

The genes are TRBV5-1 and TRBJ2-3; D assignment may be TRBD1 or TRBD2 (5 bases each). This CDR3 is 15 amino acids long. V shed 5 bases and J shed 0 bases, with 13 bases lying between them. The germline V gene has CDR1 SGHRS and CDR2 YFSETQ. CDR3 amino acids: CASSRDGPSTDTQYF. The DNA for the CDR3 is TGCGCCAGCAGTCGGGACGGCCCTAGCACAGATACGCAGTATTTT. Supplemented by reference TRBV5-1 and TRBJ2-3, the full variable domain reads KAGVTQTPRYLIKTRGQQVTLSCSPISGHRSVSWYQQTPGQGLQFLFEYFSETQRNKGNFPGRFSGRQFSNSRSEMNVSTLELGDSALYLCASSRDGPSTDTQYFGPGTRLTVL.

V and J are TRBV11-2 and TRBJ1-1; TRBD1 is a possible D gene (6 bases). The V end lost 1 base, the J end lost 1 base, and 10 bases lay between the germline ends. Germline values: CDR1 SGHAT, CDR2 FQNNGV. This CDR3 is 15 amino acids long. The CDR3 loop is CASSLGRGRNTEAFF. CDR3 bases: TGTGCCAGCAGCTTAGGCAGGGGCAGGAACACTGAAGCTTTCTTT.

CDR3: CASSPRGSGRARDTQYF. DNA for the CDR3: TGTGCCAGCAGCCCCAGGGGTAGCGGGAGGGCCAGGGATACGCAGTATTTT. The V gene is TRBV11-2, the J gene TRBJ2-3; 11 bases agree with TRBD2. CDR1 is SGHAT and CDR2 is FQNNGV in the germline V gene. With 5 bases clipped from V and 6 bases from J, the junction kept 13 bases outside the gene matches. The CDR3 has 17 residues.

Turning to this clonotype: At one end, the junction sequence differs from germline, possibly due to a read error. The chain is built from TRBV15 and TRBJ2-5; 9 positions match TRBD2. CDR3 length equals 17 residues. Germline V gives CDR1 LNHNV, CDR2 YYDKDF (reference sequence). Here the CDR3 reads CATSRRLAEFGQEIQYF. CDR3 DNA: TGTGCCACCAGCAGACGACTAGCGGAGTTTGGACAAGAGATCCAGTACTTC. The full variable domain, completed using reference TRBV15 and TRBJ2-5, is DAMVIQNPRYQVTQFGKPVTLSCSQTLNHNVMYWYQQKSSQAPKLLFHYYDKDFNNEADTPDNFQSRRPNTSFCFLDIRSPGLGDTAMYLCATSRRLAEFGQEIQYFGPGTRLLVL.

This clonotype was counted many times. V usage is TRBV12-5 and J usage is TRBJ2-1, with 9 bases matching TRBD2. Trimming took 7 bases from V and 1 from J; bases not matched to a gene: 8. This CDR3 contains 16 residues. CDR1 is LGHNT, CDR2 FRNRAP, per germline. Written as DNA, the CDR3 is TGTGCTAGTGCCTGGGCGGGAGGGATATCCTACAATGAGCAGTTCTTC. This gives the protein CASAWAGGISYNEQFF. Full variable domain (rest looked up from reference TRBV12-5 and TRBJ2-1): DARVTQTPRHKVTEMGQEVTMRCQPILGHNTVFWYRQTMMQGLELLAYFRNRAPLDDSGMPKDRFSAEMPDATLATLKIQPSEPRDSAVYFCASAWAGGISYNEQFFGPGTRLTVL.

The chain employs TRBV19 and TRBJ1-5, with no clear D. CDR1 is LNHDA, CDR2 SQIVND, per germline (reference sequence). V dropped 5 bases and J dropped 0 bases, with 11 bases sitting between them. The CDR3 extends over 15 amino acids. The chain's CDR3 is CASSVRSYSNQPQHF. The CDR3 DNA reads as TGTGCCAGTAGTGTCAGATCTTATAGCAATCAGCCCCAGCATTTT.

This clonotype came up many times. The chain employs TRBV7-2 and TRBJ2-1, with 7 bases matching TRBD2. The CDR3 has 16 amino acids. J gave up 1 base and V 5 bases, and 8 bases lay outside the gene matches. Germline V gene sequence: CDR1 SGHTA, CDR2 FQGNSA. CDR3 DNA: TGTGCCAGCAGCCTGGGAGGGAGTTTGTCCTACAATGAGCAGTTCTTC. Encoded protein: CASSLGGSLSYNEQFF.

This chain connects TRBV14 to TRBJ1-1; a possible D gene is TRBD1 (6 bases). Germline-derived CDR1 and CDR2 are SGHDN and FVKESK. This CDR3 is built from 16 residues. Trimming removed 5 bases at V and 4 bases at J, with 20 bases between. CDR3 residues: CASSEQGGGVATEAFF. The CDR3 nucleotides read TGTGCCAGCAGCGAACAAGGGGGGGGGGTAGCCACTGAAGCTTTCTTT.

V gene TRBV12-3 or TRBV12-4 combines with J gene TRBJ2-7, with D possibly being TRBD1 or TRBD2 (5 bases each). CDR3 length: 14 amino acids. V shed 4 bases and J shed 2 bases, with 12 bases lying between them. CDR3 region: CASSYGTETYEQYF. CDR3 nucleotides: TGTGCCAGCAGTTACGGGACGGAGACCTACGAGCAGTACTTC.

This clonotype was seen more than once but under ten times. The chain combines TRBV12-5 with TRBJ1-6; D unresolved. Trimming cost V 6 bases and J 4 bases, with 10 bases left between them. The germline V gene has CDR1 LGHNT and CDR2 FRNRAP. The CDR3 is made up of 14 amino acids. The CDR3 region is CASGWRVYNSPLHF. Here the CDR3 DNA reads TGTGCTAGTGGCTGGCGGGTTTATAATTCACCCCTCCACTTT.

The chain combines TRBV28 with TRBJ2-7, with 8 bases fitting TRBD2. This CDR3 is built from 15 residues. Germline V lookup: CDR1 MDHEN, CDR2 SYDVKM. Germline trimming cut 7 bases from V and 2 bases from J; bases unmatched to any gene: 10. The CDR3 DNA reads as TGTGCCAGCATTAATAGCGGGGCGCTACCCTACGAGCAGTACTTC. Amino acid sequence: CASINSGALPYEQYF.

The chain has TRBV20-1 and TRBJ2-5; 7 bases are shared with TRBD2. Germline assignment: CDR1 DFQATT and CDR2 SNEGSKA (reference sequence). Trimming took 5 bases from V and 2 from J; bases not matched to a gene: 8. The CDR3 loop spans 14 amino acids. As DNA, the CDR3 is TGCAGTGCTGCCCCTCGAGCGGGGCAAGAGACCCAGTACTTC. As protein: CSAAPRAGQETQYF.

This sequence joins TRBV5-5 and TRBJ2-5; 8 bases match TRBD1. This CDR3 has 13 amino acids. Germline CDR1 reads SGHKS; CDR2 reads YYEKEE (reference sequence). V lost 7 bases and J lost 5; bases outside the gene matches: 7. CDR3 protein: CASSTGVGETQYF. CDR3 nucleotide sequence: TGTGCCAGCTCGACAGGGGTTGGGGAGACCCAGTACTTC.

This clonotype was seen repeatedly, ten times or more. V and J are TRBV7-2 and TRBJ2-4; D is undetermined. V was clipped by 1 base and J by 6 bases, with 10 bases between them. Germline CDR1 and CDR2: SGHTA and FQGNSA. The CDR3 contains 14 residues. The CDR3 DNA reads as TGTGCCAGCAGCTTAGATCCCAGCTCAAACATTCAGTACTTC. Protein sequence: CASSLDPSSNIQYF.

This clonotype was seen a few times. The rearrangement links TRBV25-1 to TRBJ1-1, with D uncertain. Germline CDR1 reads MGHDK; CDR2 reads SYGVNS. The CDR3 totals 12 residues. Between the trimmed V and J ends, which lost 8 bases and 1 base, there was a span of 8 bases. The CDR3 nucleotides are TGTGCCAGCGCGGTTGGGAACACTGAAGCTTTCTTT. This translates into CASAVGNTEAFF.

This clonotype was seen many times. The chain recombines TRBV7-9 with TRBJ2-7; no clear D. Per germline, CDR1 SEHNR and CDR2 FQNEAQ (reference sequence). Trimming cost V 5 bases and J 0 bases, with 11 bases left between them. This CDR3 spans 14 amino acids. Here the CDR3 reads CASSATEPSYEQYF. CDR3 in DNA: TGTGCCAGCAGCGCGACCGAGCCCTCCTACGAGCAGTACTTC.